This T cell receptor beta chain appears in the sequencing data of a study of shared clonotypes between healthy human individuals. About the study: Donor composition was a couple of women and three men, aged 18 to 49. A donor's plate count was three for CD4 naive and three for CD4 memory; CD8 naive had two and CD8 memory one. The study's findings and limits: Sequencing depth was predicted to influence how clonotypes are shared among donors.

Remarks on this clone: Its specificity is not known.

Original data processing: Filtering differed, since immunoSEQ gave only junction sequences and no quality scores. The protocol was immunoSEQ multiplex PCR, while the TCRdb copy is restricted to in-frame clones and leaves out a portion. That table gives V, J and clone size, and the DNA gave D and trimming. The repertoire includes over a million clones, around 97% of them detected once, and roughly 1.2% sits in the top ten. Trimming took off 2 bases at V and 3 bases at J, with 7 bases between the two ends. The CDR3 loop spans 14 amino acids. Germline V gene sequence: CDR1 MNHEY, CDR2 SMNVEV (reference sequence).

J is TRBJ2-2 and V is TRBV27; D unresolved. The sequence derives from a man aged 30 to 45 in good health. Sequencing was performed on naive CD4+ T cells sorted from blood. Subset here: CD45RA+ positively selected. The CDR3 reads CASSLIQHTGELFF. DNA for the CDR3: TGTGCCAGCAGTTTAATACAACACACCGGGGAGCTGTTTTTT.